This T cell receptor (beta chain) came from a study of OX40 agonist ivuxolimab in advanced cancers. Study observations and caveats: Among expanded peripheral T cells, antigen specificity went undetermined. Clonal expansion by week 6 occurred in CD4+ and CD8+ blood T cells (at 0.1 to 3.0 mg/kg). Among the least clonally expanded were partial responders at 0.1-3.0 mg/kg.

Clones were read by immunoSEQ multiplex PCR, and TCRdb kept only the in-frame ones, dropping some. The top ten hold more than 1.5% of the sample, which has 45,000 to 65,000 clones, 85% to 90% seen once. Trimming took 1 base from V and 7 from J, leaving 8 bases between them. This CDR3 is 13 amino acids long. CDR1 SGHTA and CDR2 FQGNSA come from the germline V gene. This clone was seen a handful of times. Its specificity is unknown. The source was CD4+ or CD8+ T cells sorted from blood, collected in a trial of the OX40 agonist ivuxolimab. The TCR was taken from an adult with an advanced solid tumor such as melanoma, head and neck, liver or kidney cancer. The V gene is TRBV7-2, the J gene TRBJ2-1; D is ambiguous. This CDR3 reads CASSLGPANEQFF. The CDR3 coding sequence is TGTGCCAGCAGCTTAGGCCCAGCGAATGAGCAGTTCTTC.